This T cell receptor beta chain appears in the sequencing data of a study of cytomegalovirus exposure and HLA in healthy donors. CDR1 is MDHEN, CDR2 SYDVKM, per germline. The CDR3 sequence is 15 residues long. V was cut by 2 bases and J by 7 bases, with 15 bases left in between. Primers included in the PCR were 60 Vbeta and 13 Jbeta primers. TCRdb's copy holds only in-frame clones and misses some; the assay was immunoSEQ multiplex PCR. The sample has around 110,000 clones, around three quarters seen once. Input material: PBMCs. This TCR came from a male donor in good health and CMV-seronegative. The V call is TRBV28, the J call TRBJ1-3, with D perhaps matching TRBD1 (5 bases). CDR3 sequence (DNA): TGTGCCAGCAGTTTACCCTTGGTACGGGGGAACACCATATATTTT. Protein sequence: CASSLPLVRGNTIYF.